This T cell receptor beta chain stems from a study of cytomegalovirus exposure and HLA in healthy donors. Sequencing was performed with immunoSEQ multiplex PCR; in TCRdb, only in-frame clones are kept and a portion is missing. The sample includes 150,000 to 200,000 clones, 85% to 90% of them seen just once. V lost 5 bases to trimming and J lost 10 bases; unmatched junction nucleotides: 9. CDR3 length: 13 amino acids. The germline V gene encodes CDR1 KGHSH and CDR2 LQKENI. The clonotype was recovered from a woman aged 18-35 years in good health and CMV-seropositive. The specimen sequenced was PBMCs. This chain uses TRBV18 with TRBJ1-1; 8 bases match TRBD1. This CDR3 is CASSFTGGSAAFF. The CDR3 bases are TGTGCCAGCTCATTCACAGGGGGAAGTGCAGCTTTCTTT.